Given below is one TCR beta chain in context. The data stem from a study of STAT5B mutations in CD4+ large granular lymphocyte leukemia. Measured with immunoSEQ multiplex PCR; TCRdb has only the in-frame clones, and not every one. This table holds 20,000 to 25,000 clones, approximately 81% found once. The CDR3 length is 15 residues. Germline V gene sequence: CDR1 SGHAT, CDR2 FQNNGV. The junction had 9 bases not matched to a gene; V was cut back by 5 bases and J by 4 bases. The chain is built from TRBV11-2 and TRBJ2-7; 9 positions match TRBD2. The specimen was CD4+ T cells from blood buffy coats. The sequence was obtained from a human donor in good health. In DNA form, the CDR3 reads TGTGCCAGCAGCGCAGCGGGGGGCGAACGGTACGAGCAGTACTTC. Protein sequence: CASSAAGGERYEQYF. The variable domain in full, completed from reference TRBV11-2 and TRBJ2-7, reads EAGVAQSPRYKIIEKRQSVAFWCNPISGHATLYWYQQILGQGPKLLIQFQNNGVVDDSQLPKDRFSAERLKGVDSTLKIQPAKLEDSAVYLCASSAAGGERYEQYFGPGTRLTVT.